Listed below are T cell receptor beta chains from one sample, sequenced in a study of response to subunit inactivated influenza vaccine. TCRdb called the RT-PCR reads again in MiXCR, with one record for every CDR3 protein. The data show about 500,000 distinct CDR3 sequences, 15% to 20% seen once. The input for sequencing was CD4+ T cells sorted from PBMCs, taken approximately 25 months after vaccination. The origin of the receptors is a man between 50 and 69 years old who received an inactivated influenza vaccine. Each CDR3 is given with its conserved first and last residue. A D gene is named only where the DNA matches it firmly. Size values are once, few and many counts, or a class for expanded clones, and some rows have none.

TRBJ1-5	many	TRBV10-2	-	CASSVYSNQPQHF	TGCGCCAGCAGTGTTTATAGCAATCAGCCCCAGCATTTT
TRBJ1-5	few	TRBV28	TRBD1	CASRRRTGIFSNQPQHF	TGTGCCAGCAGGCGCCGGACAGGGATTTTTAGCAATCAGCCCCAGCATTTT
TRBJ2-1	few	TRBV19	-	CASKSDRSYNEQFF	TGTGCCAGTAAGTCGGATCGCTCCTACAATGAGCAGTTCTTC
TRBJ2-7	few	TRBV5-1	TRBD2	CASSLTSESYDQYF	TGCGCCAGCAGCTTAACTAGCGAGAGTTACGATCAGTACTTC
TRBJ2-7	few	TRBV12-3/TRBV12-4	-	CASRSTGEYEQYF	TGTGCCAGCAGATCGACAGGAGAATACGAGCAGTACTTC
TRBJ2-5	-	TRBV20-1	TRBD1	CSAREQGIGQWETQYF	TGCAGTGCTAGGGAACAGGGGATAGGTCAGTGGGAGACCCAGTACTTC
TRBJ2-1	few	TRBV20-1	-	CSVHGLSYNEQFF	TGCAGTGTGCACGGCTTATCCTACAATGAGCAGTTCTTC
TRBJ1-1	once	TRBV6-1	-	CASSEQGGMSTEAFF	TGTGCCAGCAGTGAACAGGGCGGGATGAGCACTGAAGCTTTCTTT
TRBJ2-5	-	TRBV4-2	TRBD2	CASSPSASGGQETQYF	TGTGCCAGCAGCCCGTCTGCTAGCGGGGGGCAAGAGACCCAGTACTTC
TRBJ2-7	-	TRBV29-1	TRBD1	CSAGWDSSYEQYF	TGCAGCGCCGGATGGGACAGCTCCTACGAGCAGTACTTC
TRBJ2-3	few	TRBV29-1	-	CSVIVVFTDTQYF	TGCAGCGTAATAGTGGTCTTCACAGATACGCAGTATTTT
TRBJ1-1	many	TRBV5-1	-	CASSLTDTEAFF	TGCGCCAGCAGCTTGACCGACACTGAAGCTTTCTTT
TRBJ2-2	-	TRBV6-1	TRBD1	CASSRQGTVTGELFF	TGTGCCAGCAGTAGACAGGGTACTGTTACCGGGGAGCTGTTTTTT
TRBJ2-3	-	TRBV7-9	-	CASSLGSRSTDTQYF	TGTGCCAGCAGCTTAGGTTCGCGAAGCACAGATACGCAGTATTTT
TRBJ1-5	few	TRBV7-2	TRBD1	CASSFIGQGNQPQHF	TGTGCCAGCAGCTTCATCGGACAGGGCAATCAGCCCCAGCATTTT
TRBJ2-1	-	TRBV6-2/TRBV6-3	TRBD1	CASSPPGQGFDEQFF	TGTGCCAGCAGTCCCCCGGGACAGGGATTTGATGAGCAGTTCTTC
TRBJ2-7	once	TRBV20-1	-	CSASPQGYEQYF	TGCAGTGCCAGCCCACAGGGCTACGAGCAGTACTTC
TRBJ2-3	-	TRBV24-1	-	CATSDLKGLRTDTQYF	TGTGCCACCAGTGATTTGAAGGGGTTGAGGACAGATACGCAGTATTTT
TRBJ1-4	few	TRBV4-1	-	CASSQGPGRGGEKLFF	TGCGCCAGCAGCCAAGGCCCCGGGAGGGGAGGTGAAAAACTGTTTTTT
TRBJ2-3	-	TRBV20-1	TRBD2	CSARDLASGGTDTQYF	TGCAGTGCTAGAGATTTGGCTAGCGGGGGGACAGATACGCAGTATTTT
TRBJ2-7	-	TRBV3-1	-	CASSQLGIRYEQYF	TGTGCCAGCAGCCAACTCGGGATCCGCTACGAGCAGTACTTC
TRBJ1-5	-	TRBV10-3	-	CAIAPTGENQPQHF	TGTGCCATCGCCCCTACGGGGGAGAATCAGCCCCAGCATTTT
TRBJ1-1	-	TRBV11-2	-	CASSSREQNTEAFF	TGTGCCAGCAGCTCCAGGGAACAGAACACTGAAGCTTTCTTT
TRBJ1-6	-	TRBV6-1	TRBD1	CASRTGVENSPLHF	TGTGCCAGCAGAACAGGGGTGGAGAATTCACCCCTCCACTTT
TRBJ2-1	few	TRBV5-6	TRBD2	CASSFRRGGRDEQFF	TGTGCCAGCAGCTTCCGGCGGGGGGGCAGAGATGAGCAGTTCTTC
TRBJ2-3	few	TRBV5-6	-	CASNEPRGRSTDTQYF	TGTGCCAGCAATGAACCTCGGGGTCGCAGCACAGATACGCAGTATTTT